These 30 T cell receptor beta chains were sequenced from one sample in a study of Graves' ophthalmopathy and Graves' hyperthyroidism. RNA served as the template for amplifying TCR beta CDR3 regions. Second-round multiplex PCR followed a first-round RT-PCR using HTBI primers. MiXCR was run by TCRdb on the multiplex PCR reads, yielding one entry per CDR3 protein. Of about 180,000 distinct CDR3 sequences listed, 30% to 45% are singletons. The specimen was peripheral blood. The receptors here all came from a woman in her thirties or forties with Graves' ophthalmopathy.

The CDR3 loop reads CASRKDTGTGTYEQYF. The CDR3 nucleotides are TGTGCCAGCAGAAAAGACACCGGGACAGGGACCTACGAGCAGTACTTC. V usage is TRBV6-1 and J usage is TRBJ2-7; 9 bases align to TRBD1. CDR3 length: 16 residues. The V gene's germline CDR1 is MNHNS and CDR2 SASEGT. Losses at the gene ends were 6 bases for V and 2 bases for J; bases not matched to a gene: 11.

This sequence joins TRBV12-3 or TRBV12-4 and TRBJ1-5; D gene ambiguous. V gave up 6 bases and J gave up 6 bases, with 15 bases separating them. The CDR3 is 14 residues long. CDR3 sequence (DNA): TGTGCCAGCAGCCCCTTGAGTGGGATTCAGCCCCAGCATTTT. This encodes CASSPLSGIQPQHF.

In its sample, this clonotype was seen once. This chain connects TRBV28 to TRBJ2-7; 10 bases fit TRBD2. This CDR3 is 15 amino acids long. Germline values: CDR1 MDHEN, CDR2 SYDVKM. V lost 8 bases to trimming and J lost 4 bases; unmatched junction nucleotides: 11. The CDR3 here is CASGSPGTSVYEQYF. As DNA, the CDR3 is TGTGCCAGCGGGTCTCCCGGGACTAGCGTTTACGAGCAGTACTTC.

This clonotype was counted ten times or more. The V gene is TRBV12-3 or TRBV12-4, the J gene TRBJ1-1, with D perhaps matching TRBD1 (6 bases). This CDR3 comprises 13 residues. V lost 8 bases and J lost 1, with 11 bases in between. In DNA form, the CDR3 reads TGTGCCAGCTTTCGACAGGCGAACACTGAAGCTTTCTTT. Protein: CASFRQANTEAFF.

The J gene is TRBJ1-1, the V gene TRBV6-1; perhaps TRBD1 as D (6 bases). V was pared by 11 bases and J by 6 bases, with 13 bases between. Germline CDR1 and CDR2: MNHNS and SASEGT. The CDR3 totals 11 residues. The CDR3 loop is CASRGEAEAFF. The CDR3 DNA sequence: TGTGCCTCAAGGGGGGAGGCTGAAGCTTTCTTT.

This clonotype appeared many times. J is TRBJ2-7 and V is TRBV5-1, with D perhaps given as TRBD1 or TRBD2 (5 bases each). V was pared by 2 bases and J by 2 bases, with 11 bases between. The germline V gene encodes CDR1 SGHRS and CDR2 YFSETQ. This CDR3 has 14 amino acids. The CDR3 sequence: CASSFLGETYEQYF. The CDR3 nucleotides read TGCGCCAGCAGCTTTTTGGGGGAGACCTACGAGCAGTACTTC.

There are many counts of this clonotype. The chain combines TRBV5-1 with TRBJ2-1; possibly TRBD2 for D (6 bases). Deletions cut 4 bases from V and 3 bases from J, with 20 bases between. The CDR3 extends over 17 amino acids. CDR1 SGHRS and CDR2 YFSETQ come from the germline V gene. CDR3 sequence reads: CASSEGRAGRVYNEQFF. In DNA, the CDR3 is TGCGCCAGCAGCGAGGGGCGGGCGGGGAGAGTCTACAATGAGCAGTTCTTC.

This clonotype appeared many times. The V call is TRBV19, the J call TRBJ2-2; D is perhaps TRBD1 or TRBD2 (5 bases each). Germline loops: CDR1 LNHDA, CDR2 SQIVND (reference sequence). V lost 4 bases and J lost 6, with 12 bases in between. The CDR3 consists of 14 residues. DNA for the CDR3: TGTGCCAGTAGTACGGGACGGGGCGCCGGGGAGCTGTTTTTT. Protein: CASSTGRGAGELFF.

This clonotype has a count of ten or more. V is TRBV7-2 and J is TRBJ2-2; TRBD2 matches 8 bases. The V gene end was trimmed by 4 bases and the J gene end by 6 bases; junction bases not matched to a gene: 7. The CDR3 totals 15 residues. The germline V gene encodes CDR1 SGHTA and CDR2 FQGNSA. CDR3 sequence: CASSYRRGGPGELFF. The CDR3, as DNA: TGTGCCAGCAGCTATCGACGGGGGGGGCCCGGGGAGCTGTTTTTT.

The chain uses TRBV2 and TRBJ1-3, with D perhaps matching TRBD1 (6 bases). With 10 bases removed from V and 2 bases from J, the gap between germline ends came to 15 bases. This CDR3 spans 14 amino acids. Germline V gene lookup returns CDR1 SNHLY and CDR2 FYNNEI. The CDR3 loop is CANRAGVAGNTIYF. The CDR3, as DNA: TGTGCCAATAGGGCAGGGGTCGCTGGAAACACCATATATTTT.

This clonotype has ten or more counts. The chain couples TRBV11-2 to TRBJ1-3; D is unresolved. V was clipped by 0 bases and J by 1 base, with 13 bases between them. The CDR3 sequence is 17 residues long. Germline lookup yields CDR1 SGHAT and CDR2 FQNNGV. CDR3 coding DNA: TGTGCCAGCAGCTTAGATCCCAGCCGACCTTCTGGAAACACCATATATTTT. It yields the protein CASSLDPSRPSGNTIYF. Full variable domain (missing parts from reference TRBV11-2 and TRBJ1-3): EAGVAQSPRYKIIEKRQSVAFWCNPISGHATLYWYQQILGQGPKLLIQFQNNGVVDDSQLPKDRFSAERLKGVDSTLKIQPAKLEDSAVYLCASSLDPSRPSGNTIYFGEGSWLTVV.

This clonotype was picked up a small number of times. The rearrangement joins TRBV15 to TRBJ1-1; D not resolved. The CDR3 is 13 amino acids. V lost 0 bases to trimming and J lost 7 bases, with 9 bases between them. The germline V gene encodes CDR1 LNHNV and CDR2 YYDKDF (reference sequence). As DNA, the CDR3 is TGTGCCACCAGCAGAGAGGTTGGCAATGAAGCTTTCTTT. It codes for CATSREVGNEAFF.

The rearrangement uses TRBV28 and TRBJ1-6; D not resolved. CDR1 and CDR2 (germline): MDHEN, SYDVKM. Trimming stripped 6 bases from V and 0 bases from J, with 12 bases between. The CDR3 length is 16 residues. The DNA for the CDR3 is TGTGCCAGCAGCCGCTTCCACGTCTCCTATAATTCACCCCTCCACTTT. It specifies CASSRFHVSYNSPLHF.

This clonotype was recorded many times. The gene calls are TRBV28 and TRBJ2-5, with D maybe TRBD2 (5 bases). Germline V gene data show CDR1 as MDHEN and CDR2 as SYDVKM. There are 14 residues in the CDR3. V was pared by 7 bases and J by 3 bases, with 15 bases between. The CDR3 sequence is CASKGGGSKETQYF. CDR3 DNA: TGTGCCAGCAAGGGTGGCGGGTCAAAAGAGACCCAGTACTTC.

The chain is built from TRBV28 and TRBJ1-2; possibly TRBD1 for D (5 bases). This CDR3 comprises 15 residues. Germline V CDR1 and CDR2: MDHEN, SYDVKM. V lost 5 bases to trimming and J lost 0 bases, with 13 bases between them. The CDR3 loop is CASSLLGAANYGYTF. The CDR3 nucleotides are TGTGCCAGCAGTCTCCTTGGGGCAGCTAACTATGGCTACACCTTC.

The chain has TRBV6-1 and TRBJ2-5; D ambiguous. The CDR3 has 14 amino acids. V shed 1 base and J shed 5 bases, with 11 bases lying between them. Germline V gene sequence: CDR1 MNHNS, CDR2 SASEGT. CDR3 bases: TGTGCCAGCAGTGAAGGACAAGGCGCCGAGACCCAGTACTTC. This sequence encodes CASSEGQGAETQYF.

This clonotype has just a few counts. V and J are TRBV19 and TRBJ2-7; D remains ambiguous. The CDR3 spans 13 residues. V was cut by 3 bases and J by 3 bases, with 9 bases left in between. The germline V gene encodes CDR1 LNHDA and CDR2 SQIVND (reference sequence). The CDR3 DNA reads as TGTGCCAGTAGTATCAACAGATTCTACGAGCAGTACTTC. Protein product: CASSINRFYEQYF.

The J gene is TRBJ2-5, the V gene TRBV12-3 or TRBV12-4; D tentatively reads TRBD1 or TRBD2 (5 bases each). The length of the CDR3 is 16 residues. With 6 bases removed from V and 0 bases from J, the gap between germline ends came to 17 bases. As DNA, the CDR3 is TGTGCCAGCAGCAATTCCCGGGACCCTTACCAAGAGACCCAGTACTTC. Translation: CASSNSRDPYQETQYF.

This clonotype was seen only a few times. The chain links TRBV6-2 or TRBV6-3 to TRBJ2-7, with a tentative D call TRBD2 (6 bases). This CDR3 is 13 amino acids long. The V end was cut by 6 bases, the J end by 2 bases, with 11 bases between. Looked up from germline, CDR1 is MNHEY and CDR2 is SVGEGT. This CDR3 is CASRWASAYEQYF. The CDR3 coding sequence is TGTGCCAGCAGATGGGCTAGCGCCTACGAGCAGTACTTC.

This clonotype was found many times. The V gene is TRBV12-3 or TRBV12-4, the J gene TRBJ1-1; no clear D gene. V was cut by 4 bases and J by 7 bases, with 7 bases left in between. The CDR3 is 11 amino acids. This CDR3 is CASSSPGEAFF. CDR3 in DNA: TGTGCCAGCAGTTCCCCGGGTGAAGCTTTCTTT.

At least ten counts were recorded for this clonotype. The chain carries TRBV20-1 and TRBJ1-2; D is undetermined. The CDR3 runs to 15 residues. Germline loops: CDR1 DFQATT, CDR2 SNEGSKA (reference sequence). V dropped 6 bases and J dropped 1 base, with 18 bases sitting between them. DNA of the CDR3: TGCAGTGCCCCCCTCCTCGGATCATTTAACTATGGCTACACCTTC. Translated, it gives CSAPLLGSFNYGYTF.

This clonotype was counted many times. The chain couples TRBV6-5 to TRBJ1-5, with unresolved D. This CDR3 contains 13 residues. From germline, CDR1 is MNHEY and CDR2 SVGAGI. Deletions cut 0 bases from V and 6 bases from J, with 6 bases between. The CDR3 protein is CASSYSNGQPQHF. The DNA for the CDR3 is TGTGCCAGCAGTTACTCGAACGGTCAGCCCCAGCATTTT.

This clonotype was seen more than once but under ten times. The chain carries TRBV11-2 and TRBJ2-7; 11 bases align to TRBD2. The CDR3 loop spans 16 amino acids. The germline V gene encodes CDR1 SGHAT and CDR2 FQNNGV. Trimming cost V 5 bases and J 1 base; bases outside gene matches: 7. Here the CDR3 reads CASSGGASGRSYEQYF. Written as DNA, the CDR3 is TGTGCCAGCAGCGGGGGGGCTAGCGGGAGGTCCTACGAGCAGTACTTC.

The chain uses TRBV12-3 or TRBV12-4 and TRBJ1-1; possibly TRBD1 for D (5 bases). The CDR3 covers 14 residues. The V gene lost 6 bases and the J gene lost 10 bases, with 21 bases spanning the gap. The CDR3 DNA is TGTGCCAGCAGCCCTACCAGGGTCGGACATGCAGCTTTCTTT. It encodes CASSPTRVGHAAFF.

This clonotype was observed at least ten times. This chain links TRBV28 with TRBJ1-2, with TRBD1 identical over 8 bases. This CDR3 has 14 residues. J lost 5 bases, V lost 5 bases, and 7 bases had no gene match. The germline CDR1 and CDR2 sequences are MDHEN and SYDVKM. The CDR3 loop is CASSAGQGVYGYTF. The DNA of the CDR3 is TGTGCCAGCAGTGCTGGACAGGGAGTTTATGGCTACACCTTC.

The V and J genes are TRBV12-3 or TRBV12-4 and TRBJ2-7, with D maybe TRBD2 (6 bases). There are 14 residues in the CDR3. Trimming took off 5 bases at V and 2 bases at J, with 13 bases between the two ends. This chain's CDR3 is CASSMGGPAYEQYF. The CDR3 nucleotides are TGTGCCAGCAGTATGGGGGGACCCGCCTACGAGCAGTACTTC.

The chain combines TRBV20-1 with TRBJ2-7, with TRBD2 as a possible D gene (5 bases). Germline-derived CDR1 and CDR2 are DFQATT and SNEGSKA (reference sequence). The germline V and J ends were trimmed by 6 bases and 0 bases, with 12 bases remaining between them. The CDR3 contains 13 residues. The CDR3 protein is CSAEGGLSYEQYF. CDR3 nucleotide sequence: TGCAGTGCCGAAGGAGGACTCTCCTACGAGCAGTACTTC.

This sequence joins TRBV6-5 and TRBJ2-5, with 7 nucleotides matching TRBD2. J was trimmed by 4 bases and V by 5 bases; bases with no gene match: 10. The germline V gene encodes CDR1 MNHEY and CDR2 SVGAGI. The CDR3 consists of 15 residues. CDR3 sequence (DNA): TGTGCCAGCAGTCACGGACTACCGGGGGGAGAGACCCAGTACTTC. This encodes CASSHGLPGGETQYF.

This clonotype appeared many times. J is TRBJ1-1 and V is TRBV9; unclear D gene. In germline, CDR1 is SGDLS, CDR2 YYNGEE. The germline V and J ends were trimmed by 3 bases and 11 bases, with 14 bases remaining between them. This CDR3 is built from 12 residues. DNA of the CDR3: TGTGCCAGCAGCGCCCCGGGGAGAGGGGCTTTCTTT. Its protein is CASSAPGRGAFF.

This clonotype has a count of ten or more. The rearrangement uses TRBV2 and TRBJ1-5; a weak D match, TRBD1 (5 bases). Germline V gene lookup returns CDR1 SNHLY and CDR2 FYNNEI. Trimming took 3 bases from V and 6 from J, leaving 9 bases between them. The CDR3 is made up of 13 amino acids. CDR3: CASSEGDGQPQHF. The DNA of the CDR3 is TGTGCCAGCAGTGAGGGGGACGGTCAGCCCCAGCATTTT. The full variable domain, its missing parts supplied by reference TRBV2 and TRBJ1-5, is EPEVTQTPSHQVTQMGQEVILRCVPISNHLYFYWYRQILGQKVEFLVSFYNNEISEKSEIFDDQFSVERPDGSNFTLKIRSTKLEDSAMYFCASSEGDGQPQHFGDGTRLSIL.